The 11 T cell receptor beta chains below were found in one sample sequenced in a study of post-analysis software for immune sequencing data. Antigens for these TCRs are unknown. Notes on the study in general: Controls showed lower frequencies than patients for a few TRBV segments, and TRBV5-6, TRBV5-1 and TRBV20-1 were among these.

Libraries were made from TCR beta cDNA, and they carried unique molecular identifiers. TCRdb independently ran MiXCR on the PCR reads; one entry per CDR3 protein. The sample records approximately 570,000 distinct CDR3 sequences, around 47% being singletons. Sequencing used blood. All receptors derive from a girl aged 10-17 years with multiple sclerosis.

The chain links TRBV20-1 to TRBJ1-1; TRBD1 aligns across 7 bases. CDR3 length: 12 residues. Per the germline V gene, CDR1 is DFQATT and CDR2 is SNEGSKA (reference sequence). Losses at the gene ends were 4 bases for V and 6 bases for J; bases not matched to a gene: 5. CDR3 DNA: TGCAGTGCTACCAGGGGGAGAGCTGAAGCTTTCTTT. It encodes CSATRGRAEAFF.

The rearrangement links TRBV5-1 to TRBJ2-7; D is perhaps TRBD2 (7 bases). This CDR3 is 17 amino acids long. V was clipped by 1 base and J by 4 bases, with 21 bases between them. CDR1 and CDR2 (germline): SGHRS, YFSETQ. The DNA of the CDR3 is TGCGCCAGCAGCTTGTTCCCACGGGGGGCCTCCGAATACGAGCAGTACTTC. It encodes CASSLFPRGASEYEQYF.

The sample holds many counts of this clonotype. The chain joins TRBV28 to TRBJ2-3; D gene uncertain. The CDR3 is 14 residues long. CDR1 is MDHEN and CDR2 is SYDVKM in the germline V gene. V was clipped by 0 bases and J by 0 bases, with 4 bases between them. CDR3 nucleotide sequence: TGTGCCAGCAGTTTATGGGACAGCACAGATACGCAGTATTTT. Translation: CASSLWDSTDTQYF.

The CDR3 sequence is CASSYQGVDNSPLHF. In DNA, the CDR3 is TGTGCCAGCAGTTATCAGGGGGTCGATAATTCACCCCTCCACTTT. The V call is TRBV9, the J call TRBJ1-6, with TRBD1 matching 7 bases. The CDR3 has 15 amino acids. Germline CDR1 reads SGDLS; CDR2 reads YYNGEE. The V segment lost 5 bases and the J segment 5 bases; nucleotides outside the gene matches: 7.

The V call is TRBV29-1, the J call TRBJ2-1, with TRBD1 identical over 8 bases. The germline V gene encodes CDR1 SQVTM and CDR2 ANQGSEA. CDR3 length: 13 residues. V gave up 3 bases and J gave up 8 bases; unmatched junction bases: 6. The CDR3 sequence: CSVEEQGAYEQFF. The CDR3 DNA reads as TGCAGCGTTGAGGAGCAGGGGGCATATGAGCAGTTCTTC.

The chain employs TRBV9 and TRBJ1-1; TRBD1 might be the D (5 bases). Trimming left V 3 bases short and J 7 bases short, with 16 bases between. The CDR3 is made up of 14 amino acids. The germline V gene encodes CDR1 SGDLS and CDR2 YYNGEE. CDR3 DNA sequence: TGTGCCAGCAGCGCGTCCGGGACCTCCTTTGAAGCTTTCTTT. Its protein is CASSASGTSFEAFF. The full variable domain, its missing parts supplied by reference TRBV9 and TRBJ1-1, is DSGVTQTPKHLITATGQRVTLRCSPRSGDLSVYWYQQSLDQGLQFLIQYYNGEERAKGNILERFSAQQFPDLHSELNLSSLELGDSALYFCASSASGTSFEAFFGQGTRLTVV.

The genes are TRBV30 and TRBJ2-7; weak D call: TRBD1 (6 bases). The germline V gene has CDR1 GTSNPN and CDR2 SVGIG (reference sequence). The CDR3 runs to 15 residues. V lost 3 bases and J 3 bases, leaving 18 bases between the germline ends. The CDR3 loop reads CAWSYTGIGFYEQYF. The CDR3 nucleotides are TGTGCCTGGAGCTATACAGGGATCGGATTCTACGAGCAGTACTTC.

V is TRBV5-1 and J is TRBJ1-2; no clear D. The CDR3 runs to 13 residues. V lost 3 bases and J lost 8, with 14 bases in between. Germline CDR1 and CDR2: SGHRS and YFSETQ. The CDR3: CASSSSPAGGYTF. CDR3 DNA sequence: TGCGCCAGCAGCTCTTCCCCGGCGGGGGGCTACACCTTC.

This sequence joins TRBV20-1 and TRBJ2-3; 9 nucleotides match TRBD1. After removal of 1 base from V and 1 base from J, the junction contained 6 bases not matched to a gene. The CDR3 consists of 16 residues. CDR1 is DFQATT, CDR2 SNEGSKA, per germline (reference sequence). The CDR3 loop is CSARVADRGRTDTQYF. The CDR3 DNA reads as TGCAGTGCTAGAGTCGCGGACAGGGGACGCACAGATACGCAGTATTTT.

Notes on this clonotype: A read error may account for a junction end that differs from germline. This chain uses TRBV12-3 or TRBV12-4 with TRBJ1-5; the match to TRBD1 covers 9 bases. The CDR3 runs to 16 residues. The DNA for the CDR3 is TGCGCCAGCAGTTTTGACCGACAGGGGGTAAATCAGCCCCAGCATTTT. Protein sequence: CASSFDRQGVNQPQHF.

Ten or more counts support this clonotype. This chain's CDR3 is CSARRGVETQYF. CDR3 sequence (DNA): TGCAGTGCTAGACGGGGTGTCGAGACCCAGTACTTC. The chain couples TRBV20-1 to TRBJ2-5; the D gene is possibly TRBD2 (5 bases). Trimming took 2 bases from V and 5 from J, leaving 9 bases between them. Germline CDR1 and CDR2: DFQATT and SNEGSKA (reference sequence). This CDR3 spans 12 amino acids.